Sequencing of this T cell receptor beta chain was carried out in a study of blood T cell repertoires in COVID-19. About the study: Italy, Spain and the United States were the sources of the convalescent and acute COVID-19 samples. T cells, B-cell-depleted T cells, or PBMCs supplied cDNA or gDNA.

How the authors handled the data: For nucleated cells, counts were estimated from reference gene primer amplification. Produced via immunoSEQ multiplex PCR; TCRdb's table is partial and in-frame only. For V, J and clone size, that table is used; D and trimming come from the DNA. This table has around 270,000 clones, approximately 87% appearing once. Germline CDR1 is MNHEY and CDR2 is SMNVEV (reference sequence). V dropped 0 bases and J dropped 0 bases, with 12 bases sitting between them. The CDR3 spans 16 residues. The chain joins TRBV27 to TRBJ2-7; D is perhaps TRBD1 (5 bases). The sequence came from a woman between 50 and 59 years old with acute or convalescent COVID-19. Material for sequencing was peripheral blood. The CDR3 DNA reads as TGTGCCAGCAGTTTATCGCAGGGTGATTTCTCCTACGAGCAGTACTTC. This encodes CASSLSQGDFSYEQYF.